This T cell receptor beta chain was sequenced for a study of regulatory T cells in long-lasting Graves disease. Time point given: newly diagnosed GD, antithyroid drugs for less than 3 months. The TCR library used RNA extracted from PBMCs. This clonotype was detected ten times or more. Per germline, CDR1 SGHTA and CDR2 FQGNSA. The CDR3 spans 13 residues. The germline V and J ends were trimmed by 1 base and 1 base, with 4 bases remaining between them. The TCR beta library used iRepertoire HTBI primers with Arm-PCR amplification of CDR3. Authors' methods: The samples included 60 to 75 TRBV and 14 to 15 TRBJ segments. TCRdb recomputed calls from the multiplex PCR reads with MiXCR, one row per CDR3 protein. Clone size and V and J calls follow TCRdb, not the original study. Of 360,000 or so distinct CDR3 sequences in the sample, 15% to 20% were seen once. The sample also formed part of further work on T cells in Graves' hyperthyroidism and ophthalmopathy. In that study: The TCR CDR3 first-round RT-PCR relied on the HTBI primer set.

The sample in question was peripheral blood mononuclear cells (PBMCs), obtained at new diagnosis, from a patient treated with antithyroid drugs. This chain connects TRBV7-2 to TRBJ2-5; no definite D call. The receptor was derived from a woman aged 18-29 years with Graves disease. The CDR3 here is CASSLGSQETQYF. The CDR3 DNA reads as TGTGCCAGCAGCTTAGGCAGCCAAGAGACCCAGTACTTC.